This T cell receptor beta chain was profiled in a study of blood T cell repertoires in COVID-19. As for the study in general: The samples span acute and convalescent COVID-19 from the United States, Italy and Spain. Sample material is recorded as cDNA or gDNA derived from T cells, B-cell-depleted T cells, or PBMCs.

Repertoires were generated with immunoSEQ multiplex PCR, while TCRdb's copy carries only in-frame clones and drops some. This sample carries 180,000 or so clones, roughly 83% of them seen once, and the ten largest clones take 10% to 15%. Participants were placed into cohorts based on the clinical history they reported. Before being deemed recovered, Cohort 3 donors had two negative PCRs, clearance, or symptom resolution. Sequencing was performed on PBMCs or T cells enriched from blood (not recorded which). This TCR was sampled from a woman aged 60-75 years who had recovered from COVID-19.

As DNA, the CDR3 is TGCGCCAGCAGCGAAGGGACTAGCGGCACAGATACGCAGTATTTT. It translates to CASSEGTSGTDTQYF. This chain uses TRBV5-1 with TRBJ2-3, with 10 bases that match TRBD2. The germline CDR1 and CDR2 sequences are SGHRS and YFSETQ. V trimming: 4 bases; J trimming: 1 base; junction bases outside the gene matches: 3. There are 15 residues in the CDR3.